This T cell receptor beta chain was sequenced during a study of cytotoxic CD8 clonotypes in ibrutinib-treated CLL. The CDR3 has 15 residues. V lost 8 bases to trimming and J lost 2 bases, with 15 bases between them. Germline CDR1 reads MNHNS; CDR2 reads SASEGT. General study points: Contraction or stability on treatment was seen for public clonotypes, which were uncommon.

Many counts were recorded for this clone. Its antigen remains unknown. The repertoire was sequenced with immunoSEQ multiplex PCR; TCRdb's copy has only in-frame clones and lacks some. This repertoire shows tens of thousands of clones, 45% to 55% found once; its top ten account for 30% to 35%. The V and J genes are TRBV6-1 and TRBJ2-2; D not certain. The TCR was taken from a human donor with chronic lymphocytic leukemia. This material consisted of PBMCs, taken after 12 months of ibrutinib treatment. CDR3 residues: CASVTAGRNTGELFF. The DNA of the CDR3 is TGTGCCAGCGTTACGGCCGGGCGAAACACCGGGGAGCTGTTTTTT.